This paragraph covers one T cell receptor (beta chain) sequence. These data originate in a study of T cell changes during pregnancy in multiple sclerosis. The V gene lost 1 base and the J gene lost 3 bases, with 8 bases spanning the gap. CDR1 and CDR2 from the germline V gene are SGHVS and FNYEAQ. CDR3 length equals 14 residues. Repertoires were generated with immunoSEQ multiplex PCR, while TCRdb's copy carries only in-frame clones and drops some. The repertoire has about 20,000 clones, approximately 90% of them found once; the top ten carry 20%. The chain combines TRBV7-6 with TRBJ2-3, with D unclear. The specimen comprised CD8+ T cells from peripheral blood mononuclear cells, sampled after pregnancy. The sequence derives from a female donor in good health, enrolled as a control in a pregnancy study. Here the CDR3 reads CASSLGIGTDTQYF. The CDR3 coding sequence is TGTGCCAGCAGCTTAGGTATCGGGACAGATACGCAGTATTTT.